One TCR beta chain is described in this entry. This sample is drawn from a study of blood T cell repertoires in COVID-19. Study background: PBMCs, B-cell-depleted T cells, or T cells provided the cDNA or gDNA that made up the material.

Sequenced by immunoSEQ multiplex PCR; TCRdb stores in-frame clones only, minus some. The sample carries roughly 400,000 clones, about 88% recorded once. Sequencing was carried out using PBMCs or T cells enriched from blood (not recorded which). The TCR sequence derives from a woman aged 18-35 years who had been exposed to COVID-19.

CDR3 sequence reads: CASSLRGIYEQYF. CDR3 nucleotides: TGTGCCAGCAGTTTAAGGGGGATCTACGAGCAGTACTTC. The J gene is TRBJ2-7, the V gene TRBV28; D may be TRBD1 (6 bases). The CDR3 contains 13 residues. V lost 2 bases and J 3 bases, leaving 8 bases between the germline ends. Germline V lookup: CDR1 MDHEN, CDR2 SYDVKM.